The rows below give T cell receptor beta chains drawn from one sample of a study of T cell repertoires in cytomegalovirus infection. Using its own MiXCR run on the reads, TCRdb lists one record per CDR3 protein. The data hold about 500,000 distinct CDR3 sequences, with 30% to 35% observed a single time. Antigens for these TCRs are unknown. Specimen: cultured PBMCs, collected from culture after CMV antigen stimulation. Every receptor here comes from a human donor in good health (CMV status not recorded). Some clones in this sample may be carry-over from other donors' samples. The CDR3 runs from the conserved cysteine through the conserved F or W. A D gene is named only where the DNA matches it firmly. Rows give clone size only sometimes, using once, few, many, or a class for an expanded clone.

d_gene: .; j_gene: TRBJ1-1; v_gene: TRBV7-2; abundance: .; CDR3aa: CASSIRQPNTEAFF; CDR3nt: TGTGCCAGCAGCATACGACAGCCGAACACTGAAGCTTTCTTT
d_gene: .; j_gene: TRBJ2-1; v_gene: TRBV7-9; abundance: few; CDR3aa: CASSPLRGNEQFF; CDR3nt: TGTGCCAGCAGCCCTCTGAGGGGTAATGAGCAGTTCTTC
d_gene: .; j_gene: TRBJ2-3; v_gene: TRBV7-6; abundance: few; CDR3aa: CASSPNSVSSTDTQYF; CDR3nt: TGTGCCAGCAGCCCAAATAGCGTGTCTAGCACAGATACGCAGTATTTT
d_gene: TRBD2; j_gene: TRBJ2-1; v_gene: TRBV7-2; abundance: .; CDR3aa: CASSSLERGSSYNEQFF; CDR3nt: TGTGCCAGCAGCTCCCTCGAGCGGGGGAGCTCCTACAATGAGCAGTTCTTC
d_gene: .; j_gene: TRBJ2-7; v_gene: TRBV12-3/TRBV12-4; abundance: many; CDR3aa: CASSLRTARNEQYF; CDR3nt: TGTGCCAGCAGTTTGCGGACTGCCCGGAACGAGCAGTACTTC
d_gene: .; j_gene: TRBJ2-7; v_gene: TRBV4-1; abundance: once; CDR3aa: CASSQDITGVLASGSYEQYF; CDR3nt: TGCGCCAGCAGCCAAGACATAACAGGGGTACTAGCAAGTGGGTCCTACGAGCAGTACTTC
d_gene: .; j_gene: TRBJ2-2; v_gene: TRBV29-1; abundance: few; CDR3aa: CSVRTANTGELFF; CDR3nt: TGCAGCGTACGGACAGCGAACACCGGGGAGCTGTTTTTT
d_gene: TRBD2; j_gene: TRBJ2-1; v_gene: TRBV7-8; abundance: many; CDR3aa: CASSLGVAGGPQEQFF; CDR3nt: TGTGCCAGCAGCTTAGGCGTAGCGGGAGGGCCCCAGGAGCAGTTCTTC
d_gene: TRBD1; j_gene: TRBJ1-2; v_gene: TRBV6-2/TRBV6-3; abundance: .; CDR3aa: CASRQGAVGYTF; CDR3nt: TGTGCCAGCAGACAGGGGGCTGTAGGCTACACCTTC
d_gene: .; j_gene: TRBJ2-1; v_gene: TRBV6-2/TRBV6-3; abundance: .; CDR3aa: CASRPSARDEQFF; CDR3nt: TGTGCCAGCAGGCCTAGCGCCCGGGATGAGCAGTTCTTC
d_gene: .; j_gene: TRBJ1-3; v_gene: TRBV7-8; abundance: .; CDR3aa: CASSLDPIRGMNSPGNTIYF; CDR3nt: TGTGCCAGCAGTCTTGATCCCATAAGGGGTATGAACTCCCCCGGAAACACCATATATTTT
d_gene: .; j_gene: TRBJ1-5; v_gene: TRBV7-2; abundance: many; CDR3aa: CASSLYTGHSNQPQHF; CDR3nt: TGTGCCAGCAGCTTATACACAGGACATAGCAATCAGCCCCAGCATTTT
d_gene: TRBD2; j_gene: TRBJ2-1; v_gene: TRBV7-9; abundance: .; CDR3aa: CASSSNSGNSPEQFF; CDR3nt: TGTGCCAGCAGCTCGAATAGCGGGAACAGTCCTGAGCAGTTCTTC
d_gene: TRBD2; j_gene: TRBJ2-6; v_gene: TRBV19; abundance: .; CDR3aa: CASSSGRSPGANVLTF; CDR3nt: TGTGCCAGTAGTAGCGGGAGGAGCCCTGGGGCCAACGTCCTGACTTTC
d_gene: .; j_gene: TRBJ2-3; v_gene: TRBV19; abundance: few; CDR3aa: CASSRLMDTQYF; CDR3nt: TGTGCCAGTAGTCGACTTATGGATACGCAGTATTTT
d_gene: .; j_gene: TRBJ1-2; v_gene: TRBV6-2/TRBV6-3; abundance: .; CDR3aa: CASSFDSGLGYTF; CDR3nt: TGTGCCAGCAGTTTCGACAGTGGATTGGGCTACACCTTC
d_gene: .; j_gene: TRBJ2-5; v_gene: TRBV7-6; abundance: few; CDR3aa: CASSSDSIGETQYF; CDR3nt: TGTGCTAGCAGCTCAGACTCCATAGGGGAGACCCAGTACTTC
d_gene: .; j_gene: TRBJ2-5; v_gene: TRBV20-1; abundance: .; CDR3aa: CSAGTPKGGTEETQYF; CDR3nt: TGCAGTGCTGGAACCCCTAAGGGGGGAACGGAAGAGACCCAGTACTTC
d_gene: .; j_gene: TRBJ1-2; v_gene: TRBV27; abundance: .; CDR3aa: CASSGPSDQDGYTF; CDR3nt: TGTGCCAGCAGTGGCCCATCGGATCAGGATGGCTACACCTTC
d_gene: .; j_gene: TRBJ2-7; v_gene: TRBV2; abundance: .; CDR3aa: CASSEARRRIYEQYF; CDR3nt: TGTGCCAGCAGTGAAGCCAGGAGGAGAATCTACGAGCAGTACTTC
d_gene: TRBD1; j_gene: TRBJ1-1; v_gene: TRBV12-5; abundance: .; CDR3aa: CASGADRVDTEAFF; CDR3nt: TGTGCTAGTGGGGCGGACAGGGTCGACACTGAAGCTTTCTTT
d_gene: .; j_gene: TRBJ1-2; v_gene: TRBV7-3; abundance: few; CDR3aa: CGGQPWAGDDYGYTF; CDR3nt: TGTGGGGGGCAGCCCTGGGCAGGGGACGACTATGGCTACACCTTC
d_gene: TRBD2; j_gene: TRBJ2-7; v_gene: TRBV3-1; abundance: .; CDR3aa: CASSQSSGLLYF; CDR3nt: TGTGCCAGCAGCCAATCTAGCGGGTTACTCTACTTC
d_gene: .; j_gene: TRBJ2-6; v_gene: TRBV28; abundance: few; CDR3aa: CASSPQGSGANVLTF; CDR3nt: TGTGCCAGCAGTCCCCAGGGGTCTGGGGCCAACGTCCTGACTTTC
d_gene: .; j_gene: TRBJ1-6; v_gene: TRBV11-2; abundance: .; CDR3aa: CASRYTGRNSPLHF; CDR3nt: TGTGCCAGCAGATACACAGGGAGGAATTCACCCCTCCACTTT
d_gene: .; j_gene: TRBJ2-7; v_gene: TRBV6-5; abundance: .; CDR3aa: CASSYTGQAPPYEQYF; CDR3nt: TGTGCCAGCAGTTACACCGGCCAAGCCCCCCCCTACGAGCAGTACTTC
d_gene: .; j_gene: TRBJ1-6; v_gene: TRBV4-3; abundance: .; CDR3aa: CASSPGRGSYNSPLHF; CDR3nt: TGCGCCAGCAGCCCCGGGCGAGGGTCCTATAATTCACCCCTCCACTTT
d_gene: .; j_gene: TRBJ2-5; v_gene: TRBV7-8; abundance: many; CDR3aa: CASSFPQTKETQYF; CDR3nt: TGTGCCAGCAGCTTCCCCCAAACCAAAGAGACCCAGTACTTC
d_gene: .; j_gene: TRBJ1-5; v_gene: TRBV6-4; abundance: .; CDR3aa: CASSDRDTFCSANQPQHF; CDR3nt: TGTGCCAGCAGCGATCGGGACACTTTCTGCTCGGCAAATCAGCCCCAGCATTTT
d_gene: .; j_gene: TRBJ2-3; v_gene: TRBV6-6; abundance: .; CDR3aa: CASSERRGSTDTQYF; CDR3nt: TGTGCCAGCAGTGAGCGGAGGGGGAGCACAGATACGCAGTATTTT
d_gene: .; j_gene: TRBJ2-3; v_gene: TRBV29-1; abundance: .; CDR3aa: CSVGGGSSTDTQYF; CDR3nt: TGCAGCGTTGGTGGGGGATCTAGCACAGATACGCAGTATTTT
d_gene: TRBD2; j_gene: TRBJ2-7; v_gene: TRBV7-9; abundance: few; CDR3aa: CASSPGLAGHSYEQYF; CDR3nt: TGTGCCAGCAGCCCCGGACTAGCGGGCCACTCCTACGAGCAGTACTTC
d_gene: TRBD2; j_gene: TRBJ2-7; v_gene: TRBV20-1; abundance: .; CDR3aa: CSARDRLAAPIYEQYF; CDR3nt: TGCAGTGCTAGAGACCGACTAGCGGCCCCAATCTACGAGCAGTACTTC
d_gene: TRBD2; j_gene: TRBJ2-3; v_gene: TRBV5-4; abundance: .; CDR3aa: CASSLAKSASGSLDTQYF; CDR3nt: TGTGCCAGCAGCTTGGCCAAGTCGGCTAGCGGGAGCCTAGATACGCAGTATTTT
d_gene: .; j_gene: TRBJ2-3; v_gene: TRBV5-5; abundance: .; CDR3aa: CASSLVGDGVYTQYF; CDR3nt: TGTGCCAGCAGCTTGGTAGGAGATGGGGTATATACGCAGTATTTT
d_gene: TRBD2; j_gene: TRBJ2-1; v_gene: TRBV7-9; abundance: .; CDR3aa: CASSSGLADNNEQFF; CDR3nt: TGTGCCAGCAGCTCGGGACTAGCGGATAACAATGAGCAGTTCTTC
d_gene: TRBD2; j_gene: TRBJ2-5; v_gene: TRBV4-1; abundance: .; CDR3aa: CASSQDEGSGSPLKETQYF; CDR3nt: TGCGCCAGCAGCCAAGATGAGGGTAGCGGGAGTCCATTGAAAGAGACCCAGTACTTC
d_gene: TRBD2; j_gene: TRBJ2-7; v_gene: TRBV7-2; abundance: .; CDR3aa: CASSETSGTNEQYF; CDR3nt: TGTGCCAGCAGCGAGACTAGCGGGACAAACGAGCAGTACTTC
d_gene: TRBD2; j_gene: TRBJ2-1; v_gene: TRBV11-2; abundance: .; CDR3aa: CASSLGLAEYNEQFF; CDR3nt: TGTGCCAGCAGCTTAGGACTAGCGGAGTACAATGAGCAGTTCTTC
d_gene: TRBD2; j_gene: TRBJ2-1; v_gene: TRBV30; abundance: .; CDR3aa: CAWRGLAGFNEQFF; CDR3nt: TGTGCCTGGAGAGGTCTAGCGGGGTTCAATGAGCAGTTCTTC
d_gene: .; j_gene: TRBJ2-1; v_gene: TRBV7-9; abundance: few; CDR3aa: CASSLEPSEQFF; CDR3nt: TGTGCCAGCAGCTTAGAACCCAGCGAGCAGTTCTTC
d_gene: .; j_gene: TRBJ2-3; v_gene: TRBV12-5; abundance: .; CDR3aa: CASGDRNSDTQYF; CDR3nt: TGTGCTAGTGGGGATAGAAATTCAGATACGCAGTATTTT
d_gene: TRBD1; j_gene: TRBJ1-5; v_gene: TRBV7-2; abundance: few; CDR3aa: CASSFQGARNQPQHF; CDR3nt: TGTGCCAGCAGCTTCCAGGGGGCCCGTAATCAGCCCCAGCATTTT
d_gene: .; j_gene: TRBJ1-3; v_gene: TRBV4-3; abundance: .; CDR3aa: CASSQDRLGFLGNTIYF; CDR3nt: TGCGCCAGCAGCCAAGATCGCCTGGGATTTTTGGGAAACACCATATATTTT
d_gene: .; j_gene: TRBJ2-5; v_gene: TRBV28; abundance: .; CDR3aa: CASLAQYQETQYF; CDR3nt: TGTGCCAGCCTGGCCCAGTACCAAGAGACCCAGTACTTC
d_gene: TRBD2; j_gene: TRBJ2-7; v_gene: TRBV6-5; abundance: .; CDR3aa: CASSRDAGGGEQYF; CDR3nt: TGTGCCAGCAGTCGCGATGCGGGAGGAGGAGAGCAGTACTTC
d_gene: TRBD2; j_gene: TRBJ2-1; v_gene: TRBV5-4; abundance: .; CDR3aa: CASSLRTSGKNEQFF; CDR3nt: TGTGCCAGCAGCTTGCGGACTAGCGGGAAGAATGAGCAGTTCTTC
d_gene: TRBD1; j_gene: TRBJ1-1; v_gene: TRBV15; abundance: .; CDR3aa: CATSPGQGVPEAFF; CDR3nt: TGTGCCACCAGCCCGGGACAGGGGGTTCCTGAAGCTTTCTTT
d_gene: TRBD1; j_gene: TRBJ2-5; v_gene: TRBV12-5; abundance: many; CDR3aa: CASGFPGQGGETQYF; CDR3nt: TGTGCTAGTGGCTTCCCGGGACAGGGGGGAGAGACCCAGTACTTC
d_gene: .; j_gene: TRBJ2-7; v_gene: TRBV7-2; abundance: few; CDR3aa: CASSLSASREQYF; CDR3nt: TGTGCCAGCAGCTTATCGGCGTCTAGGGAGCAGTACTTC
d_gene: TRBD1; j_gene: TRBJ1-2; v_gene: TRBV12-3/TRBV12-4; abundance: .; CDR3aa: CAINRGGLHGYTF; CDR3nt: TGTGCCATCAACAGGGGGGGGCTCCATGGCTACACCTTC
d_gene: .; j_gene: TRBJ1-1; v_gene: TRBV6-5; abundance: .; CDR3aa: CASSLSGTVTEAFF; CDR3nt: TGTGCCAGCAGTTTATCAGGGACGGTCACTGAAGCTTTCTTT
d_gene: TRBD2; j_gene: TRBJ2-3; v_gene: TRBV7-8; abundance: few; CDR3aa: CASSYTGTSRTSTDTQYF; CDR3nt: TGTGCCAGCAGCTATACCGGGACTAGCAGAACTAGCACAGATACGCAGTATTTT
d_gene: .; j_gene: TRBJ1-2; v_gene: TRBV7-6; abundance: .; CDR3aa: CASSLGPLLSGYTF; CDR3nt: TGTGCCAGCAGCTTAGGGCCGCTTTTGAGCGGCTACACCTTC
d_gene: .; j_gene: TRBJ2-1; v_gene: TRBV6-1; abundance: few; CDR3aa: CASTRRTLNYNEQFF; CDR3nt: TGTGCCAGCACCCGGCGGACCCTCAACTACAATGAGCAGTTCTTC
d_gene: .; j_gene: TRBJ2-1; v_gene: TRBV19; abundance: few; CDR3aa: CASRPSAGVAYNEQFF; CDR3nt: TGTGCCAGTAGACCATCAGCGGGCGTAGCCTACAATGAGCAGTTCTTC
d_gene: TRBD2; j_gene: TRBJ2-5; v_gene: TRBV5-6; abundance: .; CDR3aa: CASSRASGGETQYF; CDR3nt: TGTGCCAGCAGCCGGGCTAGCGGGGGGGAGACCCAGTACTTC